A single TCR beta chain is shown here with its context. Data came from immunoSEQ multiplex PCR; TCRdb stores just in-frame clones and leaves some out. This table holds about 51,000 clones, 70% to 90% found once. This entry belongs to a study of blood T cell repertoires in COVID-19. After removal of 2 bases from V and 3 bases from J, the junction contained 4 bases not matched to a gene. This CDR3 has 17 residues. Germline loops: CDR1 SEHNR, CDR2 FQNEAQ (reference sequence). The genes are TRBV7-9 and TRBJ2-5; TRBD2 matches 15 bases. This receptor was identified in an elderly man with active COVID-19. Sequencing was done on a sample of peripheral blood. Written as DNA, the CDR3 is TGTGCCAGCAGCTTACGGGGACTAGCGGGAGGAAAAGAGACCCAGTACTTC. As protein: CASSLRGLAGGKETQYF.